The subject of this entry is one T cell receptor beta chain. TCRdb re-called the 5' RACE reads through MiXCR, storing one row per CDR3 protein. The sample consists of 60,000 to 65,000 distinct CDR3 sequences, roughly 30% of them appearing once. Naive CD4+ cells had CD25+ Tregs removed. Losses at the gene ends were 3 bases for V and 4 bases for J; bases not matched to a gene: 10. The CDR3 runs to 16 residues. Germline-derived CDR1 and CDR2 are SGHTA and FQGNSA. The clonotype originates from a female donor with breast cancer. V and J are TRBV7-2 and TRBJ2-3, with TRBD2 matching 7 bases. The specimen sequenced was tumor-infiltrating naive CD4+ T cells sorted from the breast tumor. Documented subset: naive CD4+ T cells, CD4+CD45RA+CD25-. CDR3: CASSFVSAGAADTQYF. The DNA of the CDR3 is TGTGCCAGCAGCTTTGTATCGGCGGGAGCCGCAGATACGCAGTATTTT.